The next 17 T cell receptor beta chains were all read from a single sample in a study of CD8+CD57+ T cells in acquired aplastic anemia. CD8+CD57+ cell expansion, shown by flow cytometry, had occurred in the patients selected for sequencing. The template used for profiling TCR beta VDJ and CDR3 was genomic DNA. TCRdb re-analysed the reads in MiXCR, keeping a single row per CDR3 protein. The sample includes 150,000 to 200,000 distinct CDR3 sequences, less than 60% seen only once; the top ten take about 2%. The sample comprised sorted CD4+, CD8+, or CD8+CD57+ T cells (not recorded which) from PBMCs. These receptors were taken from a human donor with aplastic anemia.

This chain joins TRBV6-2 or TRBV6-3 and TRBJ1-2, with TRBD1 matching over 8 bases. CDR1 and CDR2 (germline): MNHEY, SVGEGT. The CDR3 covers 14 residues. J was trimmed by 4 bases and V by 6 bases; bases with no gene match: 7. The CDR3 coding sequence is TGTGCCAGCAGGATACAGGGGGATCCCTATGGCTACACCTTC. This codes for CASRIQGDPYGYTF.

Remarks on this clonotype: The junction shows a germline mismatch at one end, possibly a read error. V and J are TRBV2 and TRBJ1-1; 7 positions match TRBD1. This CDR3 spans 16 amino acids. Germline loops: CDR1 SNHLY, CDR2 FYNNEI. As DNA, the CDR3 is TGCGCCAACAGTTACCCTCCGGGACAGCTTAACACTGAAGCTTTCTTT. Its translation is CANSYPPGQLNTEAFF.

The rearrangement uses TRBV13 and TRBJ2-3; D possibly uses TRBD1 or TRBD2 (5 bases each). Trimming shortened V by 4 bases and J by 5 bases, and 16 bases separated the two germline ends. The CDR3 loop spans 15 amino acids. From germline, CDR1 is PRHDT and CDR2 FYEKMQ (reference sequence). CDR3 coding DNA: TGTGCCAGCAGCTCCGGCTTGGGGGAAGGAGATACGCAGTATTTT. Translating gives CASSSGLGEGDTQYF. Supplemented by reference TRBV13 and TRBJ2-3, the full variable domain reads AAGVIQSPRHLIKEKRETATLKCYPIPRHDTVYWYQQGPGQDPQFLISFYEKMQSDKGSIPDRFSAQQFSDYHSELNMSSLELGDSALYFCASSSGLGEGDTQYFGPGTRLTVL.

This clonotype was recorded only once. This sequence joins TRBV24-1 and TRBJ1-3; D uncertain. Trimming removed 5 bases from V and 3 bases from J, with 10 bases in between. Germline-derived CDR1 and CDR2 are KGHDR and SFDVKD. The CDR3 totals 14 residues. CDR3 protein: CATSAAEIGNTIYF. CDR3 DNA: TGTGCCACCAGTGCGGCGGAAATTGGAAACACCATATATTTT.

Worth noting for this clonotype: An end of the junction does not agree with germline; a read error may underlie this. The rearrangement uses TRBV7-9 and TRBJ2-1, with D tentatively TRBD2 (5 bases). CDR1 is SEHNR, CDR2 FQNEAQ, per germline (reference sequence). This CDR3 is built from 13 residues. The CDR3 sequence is CASSGSGPNERFF. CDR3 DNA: TGTGCCAGCAGCGGAAGCGGTCCCAATGAGCGGTTCTTC.

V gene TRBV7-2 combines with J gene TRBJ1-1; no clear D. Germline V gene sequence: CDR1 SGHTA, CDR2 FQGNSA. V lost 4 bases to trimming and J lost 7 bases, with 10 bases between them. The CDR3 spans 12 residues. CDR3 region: CASSSEGVEAFF. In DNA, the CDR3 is TGTGCCAGCAGCTCAGAGGGCGTTGAAGCTTTCTTT.

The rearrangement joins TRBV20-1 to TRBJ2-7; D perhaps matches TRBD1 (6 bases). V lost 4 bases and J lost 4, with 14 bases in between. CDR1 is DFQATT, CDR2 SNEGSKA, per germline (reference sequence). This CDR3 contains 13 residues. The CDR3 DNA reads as TGCAGTGCTAAATCCGGGCAGGGGTACGAGCAGTACTTC. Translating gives CSAKSGQGYEQYF.

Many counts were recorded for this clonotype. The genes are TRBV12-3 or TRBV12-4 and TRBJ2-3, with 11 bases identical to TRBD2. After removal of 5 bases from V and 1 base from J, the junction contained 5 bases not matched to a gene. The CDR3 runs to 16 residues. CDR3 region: CASSTTSGSGTDTQYF. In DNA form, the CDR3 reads TGTGCCAGCAGTACCACTAGCGGGAGTGGCACAGATACGCAGTATTTT.

The CDR3 is CATAFLYGYTF. The CDR3 region has the DNA TGTGCCACCGCTTTCCTCTATGGCTACACCTTC. The rearrangement joins TRBV7-9 to TRBJ1-2; D not certain. V was cut by 10 bases and J by 4 bases, with 10 bases left in between. The CDR3 length is 11 residues. The V gene's germline CDR1 is SEHNR and CDR2 FQNEAQ (reference sequence).

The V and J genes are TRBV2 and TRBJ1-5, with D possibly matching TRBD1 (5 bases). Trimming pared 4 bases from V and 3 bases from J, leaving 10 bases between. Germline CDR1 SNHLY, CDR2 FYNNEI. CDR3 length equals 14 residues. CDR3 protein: CASSGGESNQPQHF. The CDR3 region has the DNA TGTGCCAGCAGTGGGGGGGAATCCAATCAGCCCCAGCATTTT.

The CDR3 loop is CASSSGTWYSPLHF. In nucleotides, the CDR3 is TGTGCCAGCAGCTCCGGGACGTGGTATTCACCCCTCCACTTT. J is TRBJ1-6 and V is TRBV7-3; tentatively, D is TRBD1 (5 bases). V lost 4 bases and J lost 8, with 12 bases in between. The CDR3 has 14 amino acids. Germline values: CDR1 SGHTA, CDR2 FQGTGA.

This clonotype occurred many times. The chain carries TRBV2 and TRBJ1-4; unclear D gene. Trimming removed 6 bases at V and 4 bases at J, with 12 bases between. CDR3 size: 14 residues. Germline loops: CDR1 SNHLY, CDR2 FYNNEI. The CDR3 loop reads CASRVGFINEKLFF. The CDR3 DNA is TGTGCCAGCAGGGTCGGTTTCATTAATGAAAAACTGTTTTTT.

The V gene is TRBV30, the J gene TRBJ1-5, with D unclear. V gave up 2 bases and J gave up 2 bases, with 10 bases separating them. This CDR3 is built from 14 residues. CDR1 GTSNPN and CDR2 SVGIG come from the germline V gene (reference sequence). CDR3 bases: TGTGCCTGGAGTTCGGGTTTTGGCAATCAGCCCCAGCATTTT. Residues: CAWSSGFGNQPQHF.

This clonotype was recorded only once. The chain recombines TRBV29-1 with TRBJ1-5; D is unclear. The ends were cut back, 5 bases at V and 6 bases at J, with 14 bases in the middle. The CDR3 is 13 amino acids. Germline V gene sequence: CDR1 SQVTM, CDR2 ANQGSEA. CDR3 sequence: CSVSRGVGQPQHF. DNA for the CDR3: TGCAGCGTTAGCCGTGGGGTAGGTCAGCCCCAGCATTTT.

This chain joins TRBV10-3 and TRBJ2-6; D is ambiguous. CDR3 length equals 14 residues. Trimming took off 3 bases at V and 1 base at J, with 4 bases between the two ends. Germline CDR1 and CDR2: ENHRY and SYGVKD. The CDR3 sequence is CAISDRSGANVLTF. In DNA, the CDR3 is TGTGCCATCAGTGACAGATCTGGGGCCAACGTCCTGACTTTC.

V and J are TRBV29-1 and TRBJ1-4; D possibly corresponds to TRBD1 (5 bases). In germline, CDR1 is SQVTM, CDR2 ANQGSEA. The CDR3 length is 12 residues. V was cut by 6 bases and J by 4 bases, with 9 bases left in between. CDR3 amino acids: CSVTQGNEKLFF. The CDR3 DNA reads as TGCAGCGTGACTCAGGGTAATGAAAAACTGTTTTTT. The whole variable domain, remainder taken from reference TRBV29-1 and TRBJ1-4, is SAVISQKPSRDICQRGTSLTIQCQVDSQVTMMFWYRQQPGQSLTLIATANQGSEATYESGFVIDKFPISRPNLTFSTLTVSNMSPEDSSIYLCSVTQGNEKLFFGSGTQLSVL.

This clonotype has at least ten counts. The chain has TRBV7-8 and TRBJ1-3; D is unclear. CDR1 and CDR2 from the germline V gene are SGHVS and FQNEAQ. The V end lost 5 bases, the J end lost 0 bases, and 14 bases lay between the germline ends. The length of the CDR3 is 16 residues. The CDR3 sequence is CASSPIWEVSGNTIYF. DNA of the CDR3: TGTGCCAGCAGCCCTATATGGGAAGTCTCTGGAAACACCATATATTTT.